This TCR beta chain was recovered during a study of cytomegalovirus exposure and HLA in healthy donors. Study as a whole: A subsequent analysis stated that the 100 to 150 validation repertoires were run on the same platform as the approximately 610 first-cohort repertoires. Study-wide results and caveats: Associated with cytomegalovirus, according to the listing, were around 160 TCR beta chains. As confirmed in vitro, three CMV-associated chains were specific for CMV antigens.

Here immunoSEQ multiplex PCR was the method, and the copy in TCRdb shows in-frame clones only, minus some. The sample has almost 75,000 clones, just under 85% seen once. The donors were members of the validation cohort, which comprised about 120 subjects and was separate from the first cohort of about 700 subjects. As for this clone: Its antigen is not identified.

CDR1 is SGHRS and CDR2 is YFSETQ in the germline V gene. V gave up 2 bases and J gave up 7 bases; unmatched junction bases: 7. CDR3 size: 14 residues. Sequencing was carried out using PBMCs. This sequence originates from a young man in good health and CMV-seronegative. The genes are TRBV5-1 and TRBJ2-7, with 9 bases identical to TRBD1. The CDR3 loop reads CASSLGDREEEQYF. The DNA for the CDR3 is TGCGCCAGCAGCTTAGGGGACAGGGAAGAAGAGCAGTACTTC.